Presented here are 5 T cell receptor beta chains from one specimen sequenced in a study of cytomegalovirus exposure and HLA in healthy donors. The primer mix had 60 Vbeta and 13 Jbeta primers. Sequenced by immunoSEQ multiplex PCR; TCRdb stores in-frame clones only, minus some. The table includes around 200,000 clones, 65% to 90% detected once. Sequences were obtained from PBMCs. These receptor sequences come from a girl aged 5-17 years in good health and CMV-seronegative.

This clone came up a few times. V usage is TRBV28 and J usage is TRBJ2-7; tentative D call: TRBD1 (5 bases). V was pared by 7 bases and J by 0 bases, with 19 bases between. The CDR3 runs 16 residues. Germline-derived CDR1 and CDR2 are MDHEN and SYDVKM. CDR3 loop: CASTFASTAPSYEQYF. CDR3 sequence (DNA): TGTGCCAGCACATTCGCCTCGACAGCCCCCTCCTACGAGCAGTACTTC.

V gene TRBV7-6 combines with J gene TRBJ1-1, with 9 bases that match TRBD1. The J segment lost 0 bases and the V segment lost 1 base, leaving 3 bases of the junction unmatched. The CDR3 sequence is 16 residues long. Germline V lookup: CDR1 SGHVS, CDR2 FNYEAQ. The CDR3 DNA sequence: TGTGCCAGCAGCTTAGGGACAGGGGTCTTGAACACTGAAGCTTTCTTT. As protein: CASSLGTGVLNTEAFF.

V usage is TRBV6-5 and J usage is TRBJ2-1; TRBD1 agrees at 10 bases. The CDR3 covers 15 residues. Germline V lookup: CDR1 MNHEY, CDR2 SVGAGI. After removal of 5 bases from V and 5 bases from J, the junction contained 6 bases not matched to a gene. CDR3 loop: CASSQDRGRNNEQFF. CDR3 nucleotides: TGTGCCAGCAGTCAAGACAGGGGGCGAAACAATGAGCAGTTCTTC.

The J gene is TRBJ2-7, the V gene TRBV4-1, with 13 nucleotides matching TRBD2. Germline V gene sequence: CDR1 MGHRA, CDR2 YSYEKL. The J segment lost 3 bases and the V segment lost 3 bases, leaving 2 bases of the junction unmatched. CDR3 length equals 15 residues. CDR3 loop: CASSQGLAGSYEQYF. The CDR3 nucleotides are TGCGCCAGCAGCCAGGGACTAGCGGGAAGCTACGAGCAGTACTTC.

The CDR3 nucleotides are TGTGCCAGCAGCTTTCCAACAGGTTTGGATGGCTACACCTTC. Translated, it gives CASSFPTGLDGYTF. The chain carries TRBV7-2 and TRBJ1-2; tentatively, D is TRBD1 (5 bases). The CDR3 has 14 amino acids. Trimming pared 3 bases from V and 6 bases from J, leaving 14 bases between. Germline CDR1 SGHTA, CDR2 FQGNSA.